Below are 32 T cell receptor beta chains sequenced from a single sample in a study of cytomegalovirus exposure and HLA in healthy donors. Primers included in the PCR were 60 Vbeta and 13 Jbeta primers. The protocol was immunoSEQ multiplex PCR, while the TCRdb copy is restricted to in-frame clones and leaves out a portion. The repertoire includes around 180,000 clones, approximately 80% of them detected once, and 4.8% sits in the top ten. The sequenced material came from PBMCs. The receptors were sampled from a man aged 18 to 29 in good health and CMV-seronegative.

The rearrangement uses TRBV6-1 and TRBJ1-1; a possible D gene is TRBD1 (5 bases). The CDR3 contains 15 residues. V was clipped by 9 bases and J by 1 base, with 18 bases between them. Germline values: CDR1 MNHNS, CDR2 SASEGT. CDR3 nucleotides: TGTGCCAGGGGGGTAGGGAGGGTAAGGAACACTGAAGCTTTCTTT. This gives the protein CARGVGRVRNTEAFF.

This clone was seen a few times. This chain joins TRBV5-1 and TRBJ2-7; TRBD1 matches at 7 bases. The CDR3 is made up of 12 amino acids. Trimming took 3 bases from V and 3 from J; bases not matched to a gene: 0. CDR1 and CDR2 from the germline V gene are SGHRS and YFSETQ. CDR3 in amino acids: CASSWDSYEQYF. The CDR3 region has the DNA TGCGCCAGCAGCTGGGACAGCTACGAGCAGTACTTC.

This clone was observed a single time. The genes are TRBV5-1 and TRBJ2-7, with 7 bases aligning to TRBD2. Trimming cost V 2 bases and J 4 bases; bases outside gene matches: 3. Germline CDR1 reads SGHRS; CDR2 reads YFSETQ. The CDR3 totals 13 residues. The CDR3 protein is CASSFGGSYEQYF. The CDR3 DNA reads as TGCGCCAGCAGCTTTGGCGGGAGTTACGAGCAGTACTTC.

The CDR3 region has the DNA TGTGCCAGCAGCTTGGGTACCTACGAGCAGTACTTC. Its translation: CASSLGTYEQYF. V is TRBV5-6 and J is TRBJ2-7; the D is unclear. The CDR3 has 12 amino acids. The V end lost 0 bases, the J end lost 2 bases, and 3 bases lay between the germline ends. Germline lookup yields CDR1 SGHDT and CDR2 YYEEEE. The variable domain in full, completed from reference TRBV5-6 and TRBJ2-7, reads DAGVTQSPTHLIKTRGQQVTLRCSPKSGHDTVSWYQQALGQGPQFIFQYYEEEERQRGNFPDRFSGHQFPNYSSELNVNALLLGDSALYLCASSLGTYEQYFGPGTRLTVT.

The chain employs TRBV15 and TRBJ2-4, with 14 bases matching TRBD2. V lost 0 bases and J lost 0; bases outside the gene matches: 10. Germline CDR1 reads LNHNV; CDR2 reads YYDKDF (reference sequence). This CDR3 has 21 amino acids. CDR3 nucleotide sequence: TGTGCCACCAGCAGAGATACAAGCGGACTAGCGGGAGGAGGAGCCAAAAACATTCAGTACTTC. As protein: CATSRDTSGLAGGGAKNIQYF.

Note on this clone: At one boundary the junction diverges from the germline segment, which might be a read error. The V and J genes are TRBV6-5 and TRBJ2-3; TRBD2 agrees at 8 bases. Germline CDR1 and CDR2: MNHEY and SVGAGI. The CDR3 is made up of 15 amino acids. CDR3 nucleotides: TGTGTCAGCAGTTACTCGGCTAGCGGGACAGATACGCAGTATTTT. This sequence encodes CVSSYSASGTDTQYF.

This chain joins TRBV7-9 and TRBJ2-5; D may be TRBD2 (5 bases). CDR3 size: 13 residues. Germline CDR1 and CDR2: SEHNR and FQNEAQ (reference sequence). Trimming pared 2 bases from V and 4 bases from J, leaving 8 bases between. The CDR3 is CASSLSLGETQYF. DNA of the CDR3: TGTGCCAGCAGCTTATCACTAGGAGAGACCCAGTACTTC.

V gene TRBV5-4 combines with J gene TRBJ2-5; 9 bases fit TRBD2. The length of the CDR3 is 13 residues. Trimming removed 3 bases from V and 7 bases from J; junction bases left unmatched: 4. Germline V gene sequence: CDR1 SGHNT, CDR2 YYREEE (reference sequence). The CDR3 DNA is TGTGCCAGCAGCTCACAAGCGGGGGGGACCCAGTACTTC. Its translation is CASSSQAGGTQYF.

The chain is built from TRBV19 and TRBJ2-6; tentatively, D is TRBD2 (6 bases). V was shortened by 4 bases and J by 1 base, with 20 bases between the two germline ends. Germline V gives CDR1 LNHDA, CDR2 SQIVND (reference sequence). The CDR3 has 19 amino acids. As DNA, the CDR3 is TGTGCCAGTAGTACCGCCCTGGGACTTATTCTTTCTGGGGCCAACGTCCTGACTTTC. Its translation is CASSTALGLILSGANVLTF.

This rearrangement joins TRBV7-2 to TRBJ2-7; 7 bases are shared with TRBD2. Germline assignment: CDR1 SGHTA and CDR2 FQGNSA. CDR3 size: 15 residues. The J segment lost 2 bases and the V segment lost 5 bases, leaving 9 bases of the junction unmatched. This CDR3 reads CASSPAAGAPYEQYF. CDR3 bases: TGTGCCAGCAGCCCCGCGGCGGGAGCCCCCTACGAGCAGTACTTC.

The chain couples TRBV6-1 to TRBJ2-7; maybe TRBD2 (6 bases). Germline V CDR1 and CDR2: MNHNS, SASEGT. V was shortened by 6 bases and J by 0 bases, with 15 bases between the two germline ends. This CDR3 spans 15 amino acids. This CDR3 is CASRSGTFSSYEQYF. The DNA for the CDR3 is TGTGCCAGCAGATCCGGGACTTTCAGCTCCTACGAGCAGTACTTC.

This rearrangement joins TRBV28 to TRBJ1-2; the D gene is possibly TRBD1 (5 bases). Germline CDR1 MDHEN, CDR2 SYDVKM. The CDR3 totals 13 residues. V lost 7 bases and J 2 bases, leaving 11 bases between the germline ends. The CDR3 bases are TGTGCCAGCACCCAACCAGGGAACTATGGCTACACCTTC. Translated, it gives CASTQPGNYGYTF.

The chain employs TRBV12-5 and TRBJ2-7, with 9 bases that match TRBD1. V shed 4 bases, J shed 3 bases, and the junction held 1 base outside the gene matches. This CDR3 comprises 13 residues. In germline, CDR1 is LGHNT, CDR2 FRNRAP. The CDR3 region is CASGWDRVYEQYF. The CDR3 DNA is TGTGCTAGTGGTTGGGACAGGGTCTACGAGCAGTACTTC.

J is TRBJ1-4 and V is TRBV7-9, with D possibly TRBD1 on 6 matching bases. CDR1 is SEHNR and CDR2 is FQNEAQ in the germline V gene (reference sequence). Trimming cost V 6 bases and J 8 bases, with 10 bases left between them. This CDR3 has 12 residues. DNA of the CDR3: TGTGCCAGCAGACCTGACAGGGAAAAACTGTTTTTT. This translates into CASRPDREKLFF.

The V and J genes are TRBV5-4 and TRBJ1-2, with a possible D match to TRBD1 (6 bases). This CDR3 is built from 13 residues. Trimming removed 4 bases from V and 1 base from J, with 8 bases in between. From germline, CDR1 is SGHNT and CDR2 YYREEE (reference sequence). CDR3 protein: CASSPDSNYGYTF. The DNA for the CDR3 is TGTGCCAGCAGCCCGGACAGTAACTATGGCTACACCTTC.

This sequence joins TRBV28 and TRBJ2-7, with 11 bases aligning to TRBD2. J gave up 5 bases and V 4 bases, and 10 bases lay outside the gene matches. Germline V gives CDR1 MDHEN, CDR2 SYDVKM. The CDR3 contains 16 residues. The CDR3 loop is CASSSLPTSGSNEQYF. As DNA, the CDR3 is TGTGCCAGCAGTTCCCTGCCCACTAGCGGGAGCAACGAGCAGTACTTC.

The sample holds one count of this clone. V is TRBV19 and J is TRBJ2-7, with 7 bases fitting TRBD1. This CDR3 contains 15 residues. V lost 6 bases and J lost 4; bases outside the gene matches: 12. The germline gives CDR1 LNHDA, CDR2 SQIVND (reference sequence). CDR3 bases: TGTGCCAGTAGAAAAGCTGGAACAGGGGTTTACGAGCAGTACTTC. Translated: CASRKAGTGVYEQYF.

The chain combines TRBV28 with TRBJ2-3; 7 bases are shared with TRBD2. Germline CDR1 MDHEN, CDR2 SYDVKM. The CDR3 length is 15 residues. Trimming took 2 bases from V and 1 from J; bases not matched to a gene: 3. CDR3 DNA: TGTGCCAGCAGTTTACCGACTAGCCGCACAGATACGCAGTATTTT. It encodes CASSLPTSRTDTQYF.

This chain uses TRBV19 with TRBJ1-3, with 7 bases fitting TRBD1. Germline V gives CDR1 LNHDA, CDR2 SQIVND (reference sequence). Trimming took 10 bases from V and 4 from J; bases not matched to a gene: 4. This CDR3 region has 12 residues. The CDR3: CATRTGGNTIYF. The CDR3 nucleotides are TGTGCCACCAGGACAGGAGGAAACACCATATATTTT.

V is TRBV7-8 and J is TRBJ2-7; 9 nucleotides align to TRBD1. The V gene's germline CDR1 is SGHVS and CDR2 FQNEAQ. The V segment lost 5 bases and the J segment 8 bases; nucleotides outside the gene matches: 13. CDR3 size: 15 residues. CDR3 protein: CASSLSGTGSSQQYF. CDR3 in DNA: TGTGCCAGCAGCCTATCCGGGACAGGGTCGTCGCAGCAGTACTTC.

This chain uses TRBV28 with TRBJ2-7; 10 bases fit TRBD2. Germline CDR1 and CDR2: MDHEN and SYDVKM. This CDR3 is 16 amino acids long. J gave up 3 bases and V 5 bases, and 10 bases lay outside the gene matches. This CDR3 reads CASSAIDGTSVYEQYF. DNA of the CDR3: TGTGCCAGCAGTGCCATAGATGGGACTAGCGTCTACGAGCAGTACTTC.

This sequence joins TRBV7-9 and TRBJ2-5, with 10 bases identical to TRBD2. CDR3 length equals 15 residues. The V gene end was trimmed by 7 bases and the J gene end by 4 bases; junction bases not matched to a gene: 9. Germline assignment: CDR1 SEHNR and CDR2 FQNEAQ (reference sequence). CDR3 sequence reads: CASISSGRGGETQYF. Written as DNA, the CDR3 is TGTGCCAGCATCTCTAGCGGGAGAGGAGGAGAGACCCAGTACTTC.

This clone was recorded a few times. The chain links TRBV7-9 to TRBJ1-5; no firm D call. Germline CDR1 is SEHNR and CDR2 is FQNEAQ (reference sequence). Trimming left V 2 bases short and J 6 bases short, with 5 bases between. The CDR3 contains 12 residues. This CDR3 is CASSLLGQPQHF. CDR3 DNA: TGTGCCAGCAGCTTACTAGGTCAGCCCCAGCATTTT.

The rearrangement joins TRBV10-3 to TRBJ1-4; no clear D gene. The CDR3 has 13 residues. The germline V gene has CDR1 ENHRY and CDR2 SYGVKD. Trimming stripped 2 bases from V and 7 bases from J, with 8 bases between. The CDR3 bases are TGTGCCATCAGTGAGGGGGAGGCTGAAAAACTGTTTTTT. Translating it yields CAISEGEAEKLFF.

The chain has TRBV29-1 and TRBJ1-2, with 10 positions matching TRBD1. Germline V CDR1 and CDR2: SQVTM, ANQGSEA. The CDR3 sequence is 15 residues long. The V and J ends lost 2 bases and 7 bases, in that order; junction bases with no gene match: 10. The CDR3 DNA follows: TGCAGCGTTGAACCCCGGGACAGGGGTATAGGTGGCTACACCTTC. It is translated as CSVEPRDRGIGGYTF.

CDR3 sequence (DNA): TGTGCCAGCAGCGTGGGGCAGGGCGTCTACAATGAGCAGTTCTTC. Amino acids: CASSVGQGVYNEQFF. The chain carries TRBV9 and TRBJ2-1; D is possibly TRBD1 (5 bases). Germline V gene lookup returns CDR1 SGDLS and CDR2 YYNGEE. This CDR3 is 15 amino acids long. V was shortened by 2 bases and J by 3 bases, with 12 bases between the two germline ends.

About this clone: Its ends do not fully match the called genes, so a read error is possible. The chain combines TRBV27 with TRBJ1-4, with TRBD1 matching over 9 bases. CDR3 length: 11 amino acids. Germline-derived CDR1 and CDR2 are MNHEY and SMNVEV (reference sequence). The CDR3 loop is CASSGGQGLAF. The CDR3 nucleotides read TGTGCCAGCAGTGGCGGACAGGGGCTGGCATTT. The full variable domain, completed using reference TRBV27 and TRBJ1-4, is EAQVTQNPRYLITVTGKKLTVTCSQNMNHEYMSWYRQDPGLGLRQIYYSMNVEVTDKGDVPEGYKVSRKEKRNFPLILESPSPNQTSLYFCASSGGQGLAFGSGTQLSVL.

The chain combines TRBV15 with TRBJ2-5; D is possibly TRBD2 (5 bases). Germline V gives CDR1 LNHNV, CDR2 YYDKDF (reference sequence). V lost 8 bases, J lost 2 bases, and 12 bases lay in between. The length of the CDR3 is 13 residues. CDR3 sequence: CATSRADQETQYF. The CDR3 nucleotides read TGTGCCACCTCGAGGGCGGATCAAGAGACCCAGTACTTC.

The V and J genes are TRBV7-6 and TRBJ2-5; 7 bases are shared with TRBD2. Germline CDR1 reads SGHVS; CDR2 reads FNYEAQ. The CDR3 runs 14 residues. The trim removed 5 bases at V and 4 bases at J, leaving 7 bases unmatched. CDR3 nucleotides: TGTGCCAGCAGCGGAGTGGCGGGGGTAGAGACCCAGTACTTC. Protein sequence: CASSGVAGVETQYF.

V gene TRBV5-1 combines with J gene TRBJ2-7, with a weak D call TRBD1 (8 bases). V was shortened by 4 bases and J by 2 bases, with 16 bases between the two germline ends. CDR3 length equals 15 residues. CDR1 SGHRS and CDR2 YFSETQ come from the germline V gene. The CDR3 loop reads CASSPTGDYTYEQYF. CDR3 nucleotide sequence: TGCGCCAGCAGCCCGACAGGGGACTATACCTACGAGCAGTACTTC.

J is TRBJ2-5 and V is TRBV20-1, with a tentative D call TRBD2 (6 bases). CDR1 and CDR2 (germline): DFQATT, SNEGSKA (reference sequence). The length of the CDR3 is 11 residues. Deletions cut 7 bases from V and 3 bases from J, with 9 bases between. This CDR3 is CSVGTEETQYF. CDR3 DNA: TGCAGTGTCGGGACTGAAGAGACCCAGTACTTC.

The chain employs TRBV27 and TRBJ1-1, with D uncertain. Trimming cost V 4 bases and J 8 bases, with 11 bases left between them. Germline assignment: CDR1 MNHEY and CDR2 SMNVEV (reference sequence). The CDR3 sequence is 12 residues long. The CDR3 here is CASSCPVMEAFF. The CDR3 bases are TGTGCCAGCAGTTGCCCGGTGATGGAAGCTTTCTTT.